The 26 T cell receptor beta chains reported below all come from one sample, sequenced in a study of blood T cell repertoires in COVID-19. TCRdb's copy holds only in-frame clones and misses some; the assay was immunoSEQ multiplex PCR. The data contain approximately 36,000 clones, about 88% of them seen just once; the ten biggest clones take up 2% to 2.5%. The sequencing sample was made of peripheral blood. These receptors were collected from a human donor in a cohort sampled during active COVID-19.

This CDR3 is CSAGDRAGNSPLHF. The CDR3 DNA reads TGCAGTGCTGGTGACAGGGCCGGTAATTCACCCCTCCACTTT. This rearrangement joins TRBV20-1 to TRBJ1-6; TRBD1 agrees at 7 bases. The CDR3 runs to 14 residues. Germline V gene data show CDR1 as DFQATT and CDR2 as SNEGSKA (reference sequence). V was clipped by 5 bases and J by 6 bases; unmatched bases: 7.

The V call is TRBV3-1 (or the pseudogene TRBV3-2), the J call TRBJ2-3, with TRBD2 identical over 14 bases. Germline V CDR1 and CDR2: LGHDT, YNNKEL (reference sequence). Unmatched junction bases numbered 9, after V lost 1 base and J lost 3 bases. The CDR3 runs to 19 residues. The CDR3 spells CASSQAEVGTSGGTDTQYF. DNA for the CDR3: TGTGCCAGCAGCCAAGCGGAAGTTGGGACTAGCGGGGGTACAGATACGCAGTATTTT.

The count of this clone is one. V and J are TRBV27 and TRBJ2-7; D is perhaps TRBD2 (7 bases). The germline V gene encodes CDR1 MNHEY and CDR2 SMNVEV (reference sequence). This CDR3 comprises 12 residues. Trimming stripped 10 bases from V and 4 bases from J, with 14 bases between. DNA of the CDR3: TGTGCCACCCGGGGGGCCGAATACGAGCAGTACTTC. It encodes CATRGAEYEQYF.

A word on this clone: Other nucleotide sequences from this sample produce the same CDR3. The chain joins TRBV3-1 (or the pseudogene TRBV3-2) to TRBJ1-5, with unresolved D. CDR1 LGHDT and CDR2 YNNKEL come from the germline V gene (reference sequence). Trimming cost V 1 base and J 6 bases, with 7 bases left between them. The CDR3 totals 13 residues. CDR3 bases: TGTGCCAGCAGCCAAGTGGGCAGTCAGCCCCAGCATTTT. Residues: CASSQVGSQPQHF.

This clone was observed once. The chain recombines TRBV19 with TRBJ1-1; D perhaps matches TRBD1 (5 bases). From germline, CDR1 is LNHDA and CDR2 SQIVND (reference sequence). This CDR3 has 14 residues. V was clipped by 5 bases and J by 0 bases, with 10 bases between them. CDR3 sequence: CASSWGTLNTEAFF. CDR3 bases: TGTGCCAGTAGTTGGGGGACTCTGAACACTGAAGCTTTCTTT.

This clone was observed once. The J gene is TRBJ2-7, the V gene TRBV6-5, with 7 nucleotides matching TRBD2. CDR1 is MNHEY and CDR2 is SVGAGI in the germline V gene. The CDR3 runs 13 residues. Trimming cost V 2 bases and J 4 bases; bases outside gene matches: 2. CDR3 bases: TGTGCCAGCAGTTACGGGGGGGATTACGAGCAGTACTTC. It encodes CASSYGGDYEQYF.

This clone has only a few counts. V usage is TRBV4-1 and J usage is TRBJ2-2, with a possible D match to TRBD2 (5 bases). The CDR3 has 15 amino acids. Trimming removed 6 bases at V and 1 base at J, with 12 bases between. Germline V gene data show CDR1 as MGHRA and CDR2 as YSYEKL. The CDR3 nucleotides read TGCGCCAGCAGTGCGGGCAGCGAGAACACCGGGGAGCTGTTTTTT. Residues: CASSAGSENTGELFF.

This rearrangement joins TRBV10-3 to TRBJ1-4, with D uncertain. Germline CDR1 and CDR2: ENHRY and SYGVKD. This CDR3 region has 13 residues. With 4 bases removed from V and 8 bases from J, the gap between germline ends came to 11 bases. The CDR3 reads CAISGGLGEKLFF. Written as DNA, the CDR3 is TGTGCCATCAGTGGAGGCCTTGGGGAAAAACTGTTTTTT.

The chain uses TRBV11-2 and TRBJ2-3; 12 nucleotides match TRBD2. V dropped 7 bases and J dropped 4; count of bases not matched to a gene: 6. Germline-derived CDR1 and CDR2 are SGHAT and FQNNGV. The CDR3 sequence is 15 residues long. The CDR3 loop reads CASNPLAGGPDTQYF. In nucleotides, the CDR3 is TGTGCCAGCAACCCACTAGCGGGGGGACCAGATACGCAGTATTTT.

This clone was detected only once. The chain employs TRBV7-2 and TRBJ2-7; 12 bases align to TRBD1. V lost 4 bases and J lost 7; bases outside the gene matches: 5. This CDR3 region has 14 residues. Germline CDR1 SGHTA, CDR2 FQGNSA. CDR3 in amino acids: CASSSGQGAGEQYF. CDR3 nucleotide sequence: TGTGCCAGCAGCTCGGGACAGGGGGCTGGTGAGCAGTACTTC.

The chain recombines TRBV27 with TRBJ1-2; 7 bases are a match to TRBD1. CDR1 and CDR2 (germline): MNHEY, SMNVEV (reference sequence). V lost 6 bases and J lost 3; bases outside the gene matches: 13. The CDR3 runs to 16 residues. The CDR3 sequence is CASRRQGPGYYYGYTF. The CDR3 DNA follows: TGTGCCAGCAGACGACAGGGACCCGGATACTACTATGGCTACACCTTC.

The gene calls are TRBV5-4 and TRBJ2-7; TRBD2 matches at 7 bases. The V gene's germline CDR1 is SGHNT and CDR2 YYREEE (reference sequence). CDR3 length: 14 residues. The junction had 5 bases not matched to a gene; V was cut back by 2 bases and J by 3 bases. CDR3 sequence reads: CASSLASGVYEQYF. CDR3 sequence (DNA): TGTGCCAGCAGCTTAGCAAGCGGGGTCTACGAGCAGTACTTC.

This chain links TRBV13 with TRBJ2-7; the match to TRBD1 covers 8 bases. In germline, CDR1 is PRHDT, CDR2 FYEKMQ (reference sequence). The V gene end was trimmed by 5 bases and the J gene end by 6 bases; junction bases not matched to a gene: 6. The CDR3 loop spans 13 amino acids. The CDR3 spells CASSINRGTEQYF. The CDR3 coding sequence is TGTGCCAGCAGCATAAACAGGGGGACCGAGCAGTACTTC. Filled out from reference TRBV13 and TRBJ2-7, the complete variable domain reads AAGVIQSPRHLIKEKRETATLKCYPIPRHDTVYWYQQGPGQDPQFLISFYEKMQSDKGSIPDRFSAQQFSDYHSELNMSSLELGDSALYFCASSINRGTEQYFGPGTRLTVT.

This clone was recorded only once. CDR3 sequence (DNA): TGTGCCAGCAGTCAGACAGGGGGCGCGCATCAGCCCCAGCATTTT. The encoded protein is CASSQTGGAHQPQHF. V is TRBV27 and J is TRBJ1-5; 10 nucleotides match TRBD1. Germline CDR1 reads MNHEY; CDR2 reads SMNVEV (reference sequence). J lost 5 bases, V lost 5 bases, and 6 bases had no gene match. The CDR3 loop spans 15 amino acids.

The table lists this clone with a count of one. This chain joins TRBV3-1 (or the pseudogene TRBV3-2) and TRBJ2-7; 9 bases are a match to TRBD2. The V segment lost 4 bases and the J segment 3 bases; nucleotides outside the gene matches: 13. Germline V gene sequence: CDR1 LGHDT, CDR2 YNNKEL (reference sequence). The CDR3 has 17 residues. DNA of the CDR3: TGTGCCAGCAGCCCGCGGGGGGGGACCCCCGGGAACTACGAGCAGTACTTC. Encoded protein: CASSPRGGTPGNYEQYF.

This chain joins TRBV10-3 and TRBJ2-3; the match to TRBD1 covers 7 bases. With 6 bases clipped from V and 4 bases from J, the junction kept 7 bases outside the gene matches. CDR3 length equals 14 residues. Germline CDR1 ENHRY, CDR2 SYGVKD. DNA for the CDR3: TGTGCCATCAGCGTTGGACAGGTCCCAGATACGCAGTATTTT. This sequence encodes CAISVGQVPDTQYF.

This clone was counted between two and nine times. V and J are TRBV10-1 and TRBJ2-7; TRBD1 is a possible D gene (5 bases). Germline V gene lookup returns CDR1 WNHNN and CDR2 SYGVQD (reference sequence). Trimming took off 3 bases at V and 2 bases at J, with 11 bases between the two ends. This CDR3 is 14 amino acids long. The CDR3: CASSDSGQTYEQYF. Written as DNA, the CDR3 is TGCGCCAGCAGTGATAGTGGACAAACCTACGAGCAGTACTTC.

V and J are TRBV11-2 and TRBJ2-5; D is uncertain. The V and J ends lost 5 bases and 1 base respectively, with 11 bases between them. Germline CDR1 SGHAT, CDR2 FQNNGV. The CDR3 has 14 residues. The CDR3 here is CASSPQAVQETQYF. DNA for the CDR3: TGTGCCAGCAGCCCTCAGGCCGTCCAAGAGACCCAGTACTTC.

The chain uses TRBV6-5 and TRBJ2-5; D perhaps matches TRBD1 (5 bases). Deletions cut 2 bases from V and 4 bases from J, with 17 bases between. This CDR3 spans 16 amino acids. Per germline, CDR1 MNHEY and CDR2 SVGAGI. For the CDR3, the DNA is TGTGCCAGCAGTTACGAAGCCTCCAGGGTCCGAGAGACCCAGTACTTC. Translation gives CASSYEASRVRETQYF.

This chain connects TRBV5-1 to TRBJ1-1, with D hard to call. Trimming took off 0 bases at V and 1 base at J, with 7 bases between the two ends. CDR3 length: 14 amino acids. Looked up from germline, CDR1 is SGHRS and CDR2 is YFSETQ. CDR3 coding DNA: TGCGCCAGCAGCTTGGCCCCGGGGAACACTGAAGCTTTCTTT. It translates to CASSLAPGNTEAFF.

The rearrangement links TRBV6-5 to TRBJ1-4, with D maybe TRBD1 (5 bases). Germline CDR1 reads MNHEY; CDR2 reads SVGAGI. The CDR3 loop spans 14 amino acids. Trimming shortened V by 2 bases and J by 5 bases, and 9 bases separated the two germline ends. The CDR3 DNA reads TGTGCCAGCAGTTACCACGGACAAAATGAAAAACTGTTTTTT. Amino acid sequence: CASSYHGQNEKLFF.

The chain joins TRBV10-3 to TRBJ1-1; 8 bases agree with TRBD1. CDR3 length: 14 amino acids. V was clipped by 3 bases and J by 2 bases; unmatched bases: 2. Germline lookup yields CDR1 ENHRY and CDR2 SYGVKD. This CDR3 reads CAISDGTGNTEAFF. CDR3 in DNA: TGTGCCATCAGTGATGGGACAGGCAACACTGAAGCTTTCTTT.

The chain carries TRBV2 and TRBJ1-4, with D possibly matching TRBD1 (5 bases). The germline V gene encodes CDR1 SNHLY and CDR2 FYNNEI. V dropped 3 bases and J dropped 10 bases, with 15 bases sitting between them. The CDR3 length is 14 residues. CDR3 protein: CASSDGRGSGKLFF. In DNA, the CDR3 is TGTGCCAGCAGTGACGGGAGGGGCTCCGGAAAACTGTTTTTT.

The genes are TRBV5-4 and TRBJ2-1; the match to TRBD2 covers 11 bases. The CDR3 loop spans 16 amino acids. CDR1 is SGHNT, CDR2 YYREEE, per germline (reference sequence). With V trimmed by 4 bases and J by 3 bases, 6 bases remained unmatched. The CDR3 here is CASSRTTSGGYNEQFF. In DNA, the CDR3 is TGTGCCAGCAGCCGCACCACTAGCGGGGGCTACAATGAGCAGTTCTTC.

This rearrangement joins TRBV6-5 to TRBJ1-2; TRBD1 agrees at 9 bases. V trimming: 6 bases; J trimming: 4 bases; junction bases outside the gene matches: 3. Per the germline V gene, CDR1 is MNHEY and CDR2 is SVGAGI. This CDR3 comprises 13 residues. The CDR3 bases are TGTGCCAGCAGCCTGGACAGGGGCTATGGCTACACCTTC. Residues: CASSLDRGYGYTF.

This chain connects TRBV19 to TRBJ2-7, with 8 bases fitting TRBD1. Germline CDR1 reads LNHDA; CDR2 reads SQIVND (reference sequence). The CDR3 runs 13 residues. After removal of 6 bases from V and 2 bases from J, the junction contained 3 bases not matched to a gene. The CDR3 protein is CASSRQGTYEQYF. CDR3 DNA: TGTGCCAGTAGCCGACAGGGGACCTACGAGCAGTACTTC.